These 7 T cell receptor beta chains were sequenced from one sample in a study of identical twins. TCRdb redid the calling of the 5' RACE reads with MiXCR, one entry per CDR3 protein. The sample holds 450,000 to 650,000 distinct CDR3 sequences, approximately 9.6% seen once. The same sample was also used in a study of yellow fever vaccine responses in identical twins.

Input material: PBMCs. These receptors originate from a woman under 30 in good health.

The genes are TRBV7-9 and TRBJ1-1; possibly TRBD1 for D (5 bases). CDR3 length: 16 residues. Germline V lookup: CDR1 SEHNR, CDR2 FQNEAQ (reference sequence). The V end was cut by 1 base, the J end by 4 bases, with 16 bases between. CDR3 nucleotide sequence: TGTGCCAGCAGCTTAGGCGGGGGGAGAGGGAGCACTGAAGCTTTCTTT. Translated, it gives CASSLGGGRGSTEAFF.

Concerning this clonotype: A much bigger clone sits one base away, suggesting this may be a read error. The genes are TRBV2 and TRBJ2-1; 10 nucleotides align to TRBD2. The CDR3 loop spans 23 amino acids. CDR1 and CDR2 (germline): SNHLY, FYNNEI. This CDR3 is CASSVRPYDLAGVLTSSFNEQFF. The CDR3 nucleotides read TGTGCCAGCAGTGTAAGACCCTACGATCTAGCGGGAGTTCTAACTAGCTCCTTCAATGAGCAGTTCTTC.

This chain connects TRBV12-3 or TRBV12-4 to TRBJ2-7; TRBD2 matches 7 bases. The CDR3 is made up of 15 amino acids. V shed 7 bases, J shed 3 bases, and the junction held 12 bases outside the gene matches. The CDR3 DNA is TGTGCCAGCACCTCGTGGGAGCGGGGATTCTACGAGCAGTACTTC. Translated: CASTSWERGFYEQYF.

This clonotype was recorded many times. CDR3 residues: CASSLRTSGTSTDTQYF. CDR3 coding DNA: TGTGCCAGCAGCTTGCGGACTAGCGGGACCAGCACAGATACGCAGTATTTT. The V and J genes are TRBV11-2 and TRBJ2-3; 12 nucleotides align to TRBD2. Trimming cost V 3 bases and J 0 bases; bases outside gene matches: 4. This CDR3 is built from 17 residues. Germline V gene data show CDR1 as SGHAT and CDR2 as FQNNGV.

This clonotype was seen at least ten times. The chain combines TRBV29-1 with TRBJ2-7; TRBD2 agrees at 12 bases. Trimming took 4 bases from V and 7 from J; bases not matched to a gene: 11. Germline loops: CDR1 SQVTM, CDR2 ANQGSEA. This CDR3 region has 15 residues. CDR3 loop: CSVARLAGGPEEQYF. The CDR3 DNA is TGCAGCGTTGCTCGGCTAGCGGGAGGGCCGGAAGAGCAGTACTTC.

V and J are TRBV5-1 and TRBJ2-1; TRBD1 aligns across 7 bases. The CDR3 covers 15 residues. V shed 5 bases and J 4 bases; nucleotides not matched to a gene: 9. CDR1 is SGHRS and CDR2 is YFSETQ in the germline V gene. The CDR3 DNA follows: TGCGCCAGCAGACCGGACCGGGACAGATACAATGAGCAGTTCTTC. Its translation: CASRPDRDRYNEQFF.

The J gene is TRBJ2-7, the V gene TRBV20-1, with a tentative D call TRBD2 (5 bases). This CDR3 comprises 14 residues. Germline CDR1 reads DFQATT; CDR2 reads SNEGSKA (reference sequence). With 0 bases removed from V and 3 bases from J, the gap between germline ends came to 12 bases. The CDR3 DNA sequence: TGCAGTGCTAGAGATCTTGGAGGTTTCTACGAGCAGTACTTC. Translation: CSARDLGGFYEQYF.